The following is a TCR beta chain sequence with its context. The sample comes from a study of T cell responses to AZD1222 COVID-19 vaccine. Sequencing used immunoSEQ multiplex PCR; TCRdb keeps in-frame clones, though not all of them. The sample consists of approximately 120,000 clones, approximately 85% of them appearing once. The germline gives CDR1 GTSNPN, CDR2 SVGIG (reference sequence). This CDR3 has 14 residues. V lost 8 bases, J lost 4 bases, and 11 bases stayed unmatched. The sequences come from peripheral blood, collected 28 days after the second AZD1222 dose. This clonotype was obtained from an adult who received the AZD1222 COVID-19 vaccine. This chain links TRBV30 with TRBJ1-1, with 9 bases fitting TRBD1. CDR3 nucleotide sequence: TGTGCCCGGGGGGGCAGGGGACAGGGCACTGAAGCTTTCTTT. Translated, it gives CARGGRGQGTEAFF.